The 17 T cell receptor beta chains below come from one sample, sequenced in a study of T cell changes during pregnancy in multiple sclerosis. The protocol was immunoSEQ multiplex PCR, while the TCRdb copy is restricted to in-frame clones and leaves out a portion. The sample holds under 65,000 clones, roughly nine tenths seen once. The sequences come from peripheral blood, collected in the first trimester of pregnancy. The receptor set was obtained from a female donor in good health, enrolled as a control in a pregnancy study.

In DNA form, the CDR3 reads TGCGCCAGCAGCTTGGGTGGACTATCGGCCGCCTACGAGCAGTACTTC. This gives the protein CASSLGGLSAAYEQYF. The chain carries TRBV5-1 and TRBJ2-7; maybe TRBD2 (6 bases). CDR3 length equals 16 residues. CDR1 is SGHRS and CDR2 is YFSETQ in the germline V gene. V gave up 0 bases and J gave up 2 bases, with 15 bases separating them.

The chain uses TRBV21-1 and TRBJ2-1; the D call TRBD1 from the table was never checked on the DNA. TRBV21-1 is labeled a pseudogene. The CDR3 covers 16 residues. Here the CDR3 reads CASSFLDRASYNEQFF. CDR3 sequence (DNA): TGTGCCAGCAGCTTCCTGGACAGGGCTTCTTACAATGAGCAGTTCTTC.

The chain joins TRBV7-9 to TRBJ1-2; 8 bases are a match to TRBD1. Germline CDR1 reads SEHNR; CDR2 reads FQNEAQ (reference sequence). The CDR3 totals 14 residues. Trimming cost V 4 bases and J 5 bases; bases outside gene matches: 6. CDR3 loop: CASSYGQGSYGYTF. DNA for the CDR3: TGTGCCAGCAGCTACGGACAGGGATCATATGGCTACACCTTC. The full variable domain, rest sourced from reference TRBV7-9 and TRBJ1-2, is DTGVSQNPRHKITKRGQNVTFRCDPISEHNRLYWYRQTLGQGPEFLTYFQNEAQLEKSRLLSDRFSAERPKGSFSTLEIQRTEQGDSAMYLCASSYGQGSYGYTFGSGTRLTVV.

The rearrangement uses TRBV5-1 and TRBJ1-5; D is ambiguous. CDR1 SGHRS and CDR2 YFSETQ come from the germline V gene. This CDR3 spans 16 amino acids. Trimming took off 2 bases at V and 0 bases at J, with 12 bases between the two ends. The CDR3 sequence is CASSLGGSNSNQPQHF. The CDR3 DNA is TGCGCCAGCAGCTTAGGAGGCTCTAATAGCAATCAGCCCCAGCATTTT.

The genes are TRBV7-2 and TRBJ2-3; 16 bases fit TRBD2. The CDR3 is 16 residues long. Per germline, CDR1 SGHTA and CDR2 FQGNSA. Germline trimming cut 5 bases from V and 4 bases from J; bases unmatched to any gene: 3. The chain's CDR3 is CASSQGLAGGSDTQYF. CDR3 DNA sequence: TGTGCCAGCAGCCAGGGACTAGCGGGAGGGTCAGATACGCAGTATTTT.

This chain joins TRBV7-9 and TRBJ2-7, with TRBD2 identical over 11 bases. Germline V lookup: CDR1 SEHNR, CDR2 FQNEAQ (reference sequence). Unmatched junction bases numbered 0, after V lost 3 bases and J lost 2 bases. The CDR3 totals 14 residues. The CDR3, as DNA: TGTGCCAGCAGCTTTAGCGGGGGGGCCTACGAGCAGTACTTC. Amino acid sequence: CASSFSGGAYEQYF. Combining the CDR3 with reference TRBV7-9 and TRBJ2-7 gives the whole variable domain DTGVSQNPRHKITKRGQNVTFRCDPISEHNRLYWYRQTLGQGPEFLTYFQNEAQLEKSRLLSDRFSAERPKGSFSTLEIQRTEQGDSAMYLCASSFSGGAYEQYFGPGTRLTVT.

V is TRBV5-1 and J is TRBJ1-4; TRBD1 matches at 7 bases. V lost 4 bases to trimming and J lost 0 bases; unmatched junction nucleotides: 6. The CDR3 has 16 residues. Germline V gives CDR1 SGHRS, CDR2 YFSETQ. CDR3 in amino acids: CASSAGQLATNEKLFF. The DNA of the CDR3 is TGCGCCAGCAGCGCGGGACAGCTTGCAACTAATGAAAAACTGTTTTTT.

The V call is TRBV6-5, the J call TRBJ2-5; D uncertain. The length of the CDR3 is 16 residues. Between the trimmed V and J ends, which lost 0 bases and 5 bases, there was a span of 16 bases. In germline, CDR1 is MNHEY, CDR2 SVGAGI. CDR3 sequence (DNA): TGTGCCAGCAGTTACTCGGGCAGTGGGTTTCAGGAGACCCAGTACTTC. Amino acid sequence: CASSYSGSGFQETQYF.

DNA of the CDR3: TGTGCCAGCAGCTTAGCAGGGGCTGAAGCTTTCTTT. Its protein product is CASSLAGAEAFF. V gene TRBV7-9 combines with J gene TRBJ1-1; possible D gene TRBD1, 5 bases. Trimming removed 0 bases from V and 6 bases from J, with 5 bases in between. From germline, CDR1 is SEHNR and CDR2 FQNEAQ (reference sequence). The length of the CDR3 is 12 residues.

This sequence joins TRBV5-5 and TRBJ1-5; 7 positions agree with TRBD1. This CDR3 has 14 amino acids. The J segment lost 6 bases and the V segment lost 3 bases, leaving 6 bases of the junction unmatched. Germline V CDR1 and CDR2: SGHKS, YYEKEE (reference sequence). In DNA form, the CDR3 reads TGTGCCAGCAGCTGGGGCCAGGGGGGTCAGCCCCAGCATTTT. It is translated as CASSWGQGGQPQHF.

This chain links TRBV21-1 with TRBJ1-1; the D call of TRBD1 is as the table states it, not checked on the DNA. TRBV21-1 is marked as a pseudogene. The CDR3 runs 14 residues. This chain's CDR3 is CASSKRQTNTEAFF. The CDR3 DNA is TGTGCCAGCAGCAAAAGACAGACGAACACTGAAGCTTTCTTT.

This chain links TRBV28 with TRBJ2-1, with 8 bases aligning to TRBD2. Germline CDR1 is MDHEN and CDR2 is SYDVKM. The CDR3 extends over 14 amino acids. V trimming: 6 bases; J trimming: 6 bases; junction bases outside the gene matches: 7. CDR3 sequence reads: CASSPTSGPNEQFF. As DNA, the CDR3 is TGTGCCAGCAGCCCTACTAGCGGTCCCAATGAGCAGTTCTTC.

The rearrangement joins TRBV6-6 to TRBJ1-3; D gene unclear. Germline V gene sequence: CDR1 MNHNY, CDR2 SVGAGI (reference sequence). This CDR3 spans 14 amino acids. V was clipped by 2 bases and J by 0 bases, with 5 bases between them. This CDR3 is CASSYRSSGNTIYF. The CDR3, as DNA: TGTGCCAGCAGTTACAGGAGCTCTGGAAACACCATATATTTT.

The chain links TRBV5-1 to TRBJ2-3; 7 positions agree with TRBD2. J was trimmed by 1 base and V by 0 bases; bases with no gene match: 5. The germline CDR1 and CDR2 sequences are SGHRS and YFSETQ. This CDR3 is 16 amino acids long. The CDR3 here is CASSLVGGLGTDTQYF. DNA for the CDR3: TGCGCCAGCAGCTTGGTCGGGGGGTTAGGCACAGATACGCAGTATTTT.

The chain recombines TRBV28 with TRBJ1-5; D not resolved. The germline V gene encodes CDR1 MDHEN and CDR2 SYDVKM. Between the trimmed V and J ends, which lost 5 bases and 4 bases, there was a span of 6 bases. The CDR3 is 12 residues long. CDR3: CASSQENQPQHF. The CDR3 region has the DNA TGTGCCAGCAGTCAAGAGAATCAGCCCCAGCATTTT.

V gene TRBV28 combines with J gene TRBJ1-4; D might be TRBD1 (6 bases). Germline CDR1 MDHEN, CDR2 SYDVKM. V was clipped by 6 bases and J by 4 bases, with 21 bases between them. The CDR3 is made up of 17 amino acids. The CDR3 bases are TGTGCCAGCAGCACAGGGAGAGGGGTGGGCCTTAATGAAAAACTGTTTTTT. The encoded protein is CASSTGRGVGLNEKLFF.

This chain uses TRBV5-4 with TRBJ2-3; 10 bases map to TRBD2. From germline, CDR1 is SGHNT and CDR2 YYREEE (reference sequence). CDR3 length equals 17 residues. Unmatched junction bases numbered 8, after V lost 1 base and J lost 3 bases. The chain's CDR3 is CASSLYGLAGVTDTQYF. The CDR3 DNA sequence: TGTGCCAGCAGCTTGTATGGGCTAGCGGGGGTGACAGATACGCAGTATTTT.